This T cell receptor (beta chain) was obtained from a study of regulatory T cells in long-lasting Graves disease. In building TCR beta libraries, iRepertoire HTBI primers were used together with Arm-PCR of CDR3 regions. In TCRdb, the multiplex PCR reads were re-called with MiXCR into one record per CDR3 protein. In the table there are 450,000 or so distinct CDR3 sequences, approximately 23% of which are singletons. The time point here: persistent/refractory GD, antithyroid drugs over 5 years with positive TRAb. Extracted PBMC RNA gave rise to the TCR library. Germline-derived CDR1 and CDR2 are SEHNR and FQNEAQ (reference sequence). This CDR3 contains 15 residues. J lost 5 bases, V lost 2 bases, and 4 bases had no gene match. In its sample, this clonotype was seen a few times.

The sequencing here drew on peripheral blood mononuclear cells (PBMCs), taken when the disease was refractory, from a patient treated with antithyroid drugs. The rearrangement links TRBV7-9 to TRBJ2-7, with 12 nucleotides matching TRBD1. The receptor comes from a female donor with Graves disease. The CDR3 nucleotides read TGTGCCAGCAGCTTAATGTGGGACAGGGGGCACGAGCAGTACTTC. Its protein is CASSLMWDRGHEQYF.